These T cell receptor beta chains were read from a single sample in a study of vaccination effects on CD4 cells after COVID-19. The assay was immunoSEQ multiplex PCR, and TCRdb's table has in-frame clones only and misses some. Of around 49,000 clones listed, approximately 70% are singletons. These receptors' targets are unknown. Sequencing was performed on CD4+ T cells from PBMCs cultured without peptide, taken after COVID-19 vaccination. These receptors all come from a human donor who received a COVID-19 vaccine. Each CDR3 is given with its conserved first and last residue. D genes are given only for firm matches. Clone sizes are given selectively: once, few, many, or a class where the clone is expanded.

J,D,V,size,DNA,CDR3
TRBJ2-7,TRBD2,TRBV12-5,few,TGTGCTAGTGGTTTGGTAACCGGGCGGGAGGGAAACTACGAGCAGTACTTC,CASGLVTGREGNYEQYF
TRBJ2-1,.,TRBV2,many,TGTGCCAGCAGTGCCACCAGGTCCTACAATGAGCAGTTCTTC,CASSATRSYNEQFF
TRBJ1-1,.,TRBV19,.,TGTGCCAGTTTCCTTACCTCTATGAACACTGAAGCTTTCTTT,CASFLTSMNTEAFF
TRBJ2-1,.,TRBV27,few,TGTGCCAGCACCTGGACGGGTTCTAAAATCTCCTACAATGAGCAGTTCTTC,CASTWTGSKISYNEQFF
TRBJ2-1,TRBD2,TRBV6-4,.,TGTGCCAGCAGTGACTCGTGGCTAGCGGGTAGTGAGCAGTTCTTC,CASSDSWLAGSEQFF
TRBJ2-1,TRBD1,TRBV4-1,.,TGCGCCAGCAGGCGACAGGGGTACAATGAGCAGTTCTTC,CASRRQGYNEQFF
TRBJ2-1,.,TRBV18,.,TGTGCCAGCTCACCAGGGAGCCTGAATGAGCAGTTCTTC,CASSPGSLNEQFF
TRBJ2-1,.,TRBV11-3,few,TGTGCCAGCAAGAGGAGGGAGAGCAATGAGCAGTTCTTC,CASKRRESNEQFF
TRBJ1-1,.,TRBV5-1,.,TGCGCCAGCAGCTTCACCGGGGGTGGTGCTGAAGCTTTCTTT,CASSFTGGGAEAFF
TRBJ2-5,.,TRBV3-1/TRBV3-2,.,TGTGCCAGCAGCCAAGTTGGGGGGGCCGGAGAGACCCAGTACTTC,CASSQVGGAGETQYF
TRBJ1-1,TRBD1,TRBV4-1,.,TGCGCCAGCAGCCCCAGGGGGTCAGGGGTGAACACTGAAGCTTTCTTT,CASSPRGSGVNTEAFF
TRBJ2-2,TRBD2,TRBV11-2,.,TGTGCCAGCAGCCAAGCGATAGCGGGAGGATCCGGGGAGCTGTTTTTT,CASSQAIAGGSGELFF
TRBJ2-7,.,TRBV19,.,TGTGCCAGTAGGCTCGATTCAGGTCTAGGGTACGAGCAGTACTTC,CASRLDSGLGYEQYF
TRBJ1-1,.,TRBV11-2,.,TGTGCCAGCAGCCCTACCACAGGACTCATGAACACTGAAGCTTTCTTT,CASSPTTGLMNTEAFF
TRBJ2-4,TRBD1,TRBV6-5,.,TGTGCCAGCAGTCAGACAGGGGGAGGGGAAAACATTCAGTACTTC,CASSQTGGGENIQYF
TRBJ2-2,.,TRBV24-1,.,TGCGCCACCGAGGGGGGCAGGGACGACCGGGAGCTGTTTTTT,CATEGGRDDRELFF
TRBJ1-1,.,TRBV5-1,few,TGCGCCAGCAGCTTGGAAGTTGGGGAGGACACTGAAGCTTTCTTT,CASSLEVGEDTEAFF
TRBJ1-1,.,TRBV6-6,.,TGTGCCAGCAGCCTCCCAGTCCTTGAAGCTTTCTTT,CASSLPVLEAFF
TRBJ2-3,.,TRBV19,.,TGTGCCAGTAGTATGCAGGGCACAGATACGCAGTATTTT,CASSMQGTDTQYF
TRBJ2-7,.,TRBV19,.,TGTGCCAGTAGTATAGGGGGCGCGGGAACCTACGAGCAGTACTTC,CASSIGGAGTYEQYF
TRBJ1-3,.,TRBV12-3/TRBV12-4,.,TGTGCCAGCAGTTTAAATGATGGAAACACCATATATTTT,CASSLNDGNTIYF
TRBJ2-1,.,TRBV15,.,TGTGCCACCAGCAGAGATCGGTCCCGGCGAGAGCAGTTCTTC,CATSRDRSRREQFF
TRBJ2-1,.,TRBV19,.,TGTGCCAGTAGTATGGCGGGTGTGAACAATGAGCAGTTCTTC,CASSMAGVNNEQFF
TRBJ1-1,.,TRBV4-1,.,TGCGCCAGCAGCCAGGGACACCTGAACACTGAAGCTTTCTTT,CASSQGHLNTEAFF
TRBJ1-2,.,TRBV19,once,TGTGCCAGTAGTATAGATTGGACCCAGGGGATCTACACCTTC,CASSIDWTQGIYTF
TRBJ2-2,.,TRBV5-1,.,TGCGCCAGCAGCTTGGCCAGGGGTGGCACCGGGGAGCTGTTTTTT,CASSLARGGTGELFF
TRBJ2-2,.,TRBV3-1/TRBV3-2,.,TGTGCCAGCAGCCAACAAGGGTACACCGGGGAGCTGTTTTTT,CASSQQGYTGELFF
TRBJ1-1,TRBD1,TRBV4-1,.,TGCGCCAGCAGCCAACCGGGACAGGGTGGACGCAACACTGAAGCTTTCTTT,CASSQPGQGGRNTEAFF